These 30 T cell receptor beta chains share one sample of origin, sequenced in a study of long-term antiretroviral therapy in people with HIV. At survey level, the immunoSEQ assay was run in its v3.0 version. Sequencing used immunoSEQ multiplex PCR; TCRdb keeps in-frame clones, though not all of them. The table includes 30,000 or so clones, 90% detected once. The specimen comprised unsorted PBMCs, sampled about 5.2 years after starting antiretroviral therapy. All receptors derive from a middle-aged woman with HIV.

The sample holds a few counts of this clone. DNA for the CDR3: TGTGCCAGCAGCCCAAGACAGGGAGGGGGATACGAGCAGTACTTC. Its protein is CASSPRQGGGYEQYF. The chain has TRBV11-2 and TRBJ2-7, with D perhaps TRBD1 or TRBD2 (7 bases each). The germline V gene encodes CDR1 SGHAT and CDR2 FQNNGV. V was cut by 5 bases and J by 4 bases, with 18 bases left in between. The CDR3 is made up of 15 amino acids.

V usage is TRBV5-4 and J usage is TRBJ2-2, with D possibly TRBD1 on 5 matching bases. The V gene lost 4 bases and the J gene lost 0 bases, with 16 bases spanning the gap. This CDR3 has 17 amino acids. Germline CDR1 is SGHNT and CDR2 is YYREEE (reference sequence). This CDR3 is CASSPEVYRSNTGELFF. The CDR3, as DNA: TGTGCCAGCAGCCCTGAAGTATACAGGTCGAACACCGGGGAGCTGTTTTTT.

This chain connects TRBV19 to TRBJ2-1; no definite D call. V gave up 2 bases and J gave up 11 bases, with 7 bases separating them. The CDR3 consists of 11 residues. The germline gives CDR1 LNHDA, CDR2 SQIVND (reference sequence). The CDR3 spells CASSITEKQFF. The CDR3 nucleotides are TGTGCCAGTAGTATAACGGAGAAGCAGTTCTTC. Looking up the rest from reference TRBV19 and TRBJ2-1 gives the full variable domain: DGGITQSPKYLFRKEGQNVTLSCEQNLNHDAMYWYRQDPGQGLRLIYYSQIVNDFQKGDIAEGYSVSREKKESFPLTVTSAQKNPTAFYLCASSITEKQFFGPGTRLTVL.

CDR3 sequence: CASTGRGNEQYF. CDR3 DNA sequence: TGTGCCAGCACCGGACGGGGAAACGAGCAGTACTTC. This chain joins TRBV6-5 and TRBJ2-7; maybe TRBD2 (5 bases). The ends were cut back, 7 bases at V and 5 bases at J, with 12 bases in the middle. CDR3 length equals 12 residues. CDR1 MNHEY and CDR2 SVGAGI come from the germline V gene.

This chain connects TRBV6-5 to TRBJ1-2; D is unclear. V dropped 6 bases and J dropped 5 bases, with 13 bases sitting between them. The germline CDR1 and CDR2 sequences are MNHEY and SVGAGI. The CDR3 length is 13 residues. As DNA, the CDR3 is TGTGCCAGCAGCAAGGACCGTATATATGGCTACACCTTC. It is translated as CASSKDRIYGYTF.

This rearrangement joins TRBV11-2 to TRBJ1-3, with 7 bases aligning to TRBD1. Germline V gives CDR1 SGHAT, CDR2 FQNNGV. Germline trimming cut 5 bases from V and 4 bases from J; bases unmatched to any gene: 8. The CDR3 is 15 residues long. The CDR3 sequence is CASSPGQAIGNTIYF. The CDR3 coding sequence is TGTGCCAGCAGCCCCGGACAGGCGATCGGAAACACCATATATTTT. Based on the CDR3 plus reference TRBV11-2 and TRBJ1-3, the full variable domain is EAGVAQSPRYKIIEKRQSVAFWCNPISGHATLYWYQQILGQGPKLLIQFQNNGVVDDSQLPKDRFSAERLKGVDSTLKIQPAKLEDSAVYLCASSPGQAIGNTIYFGEGSWLTVV.

The J gene is TRBJ2-7, the V gene TRBV6-5; D could derive from TRBD1 or TRBD2 (5 bases each). V lost 0 bases and J lost 2, with 14 bases in between. Germline V gene data show CDR1 as MNHEY and CDR2 as SVGAGI. This CDR3 contains 16 residues. This chain's CDR3 is CASSYSTGTPTYEQYF. CDR3 nucleotides: TGTGCCAGCAGTTACTCCACCGGGACCCCGACCTACGAGCAGTACTTC.

V and J are TRBV12-5 and TRBJ1-4; tentatively, D is TRBD1 (5 bases). V lost 0 bases, J lost 8 bases, and 16 bases lay in between. From germline, CDR1 is LGHNT and CDR2 FRNRAP. This CDR3 spans 16 amino acids. CDR3 loop: CASGLVLSGVSEKLFF. The CDR3 region has the DNA TGTGCTAGTGGTTTGGTACTCTCGGGGGTTTCCGAAAAACTGTTTTTT. Supplemented by reference TRBV12-5 and TRBJ1-4, the full variable domain reads DARVTQTPRHKVTEMGQEVTMRCQPILGHNTVFWYRQTMMQGLELLAYFRNRAPLDDSGMPKDRFSAEMPDATLATLKIQPSEPRDSAVYFCASGLVLSGVSEKLFFGSGTQLSVL.

This clone was seen a single time. This chain connects TRBV21-1 to TRBJ1-2. TRBV21-1 is noted as a pseudogene. CDR3 length: 15 amino acids. The CDR3 DNA sequence: TGTGCCAGCACCGAGAGTGGGATCGCCAACTATGGCTACACCTTC. Translation gives CASTESGIANYGYTF.

The V call is TRBV30, the J call TRBJ2-1; tentatively, D is TRBD2 (6 bases). The CDR3 runs to 14 residues. CDR1 is GTSNPN and CDR2 is SVGIG in the germline V gene (reference sequence). V was clipped by 6 bases and J by 1 base, with 13 bases between them. CDR3 loop: CACVDSGSYNEQFF. CDR3 DNA sequence: TGTGCCTGCGTCGATAGCGGTTCCTACAATGAGCAGTTCTTC.

This chain connects TRBV5-1 to TRBJ1-5; 8 bases map to TRBD1. Germline V gene lookup returns CDR1 SGHRS and CDR2 YFSETQ. V lost 4 bases to trimming and J lost 3 bases; unmatched junction nucleotides: 6. The CDR3 is made up of 15 amino acids. The CDR3 spells CASSPGQVNNQPQHF. The CDR3 DNA reads as TGCGCCAGCAGCCCGGGACAGGTCAACAATCAGCCCCAGCATTTT.

The chain carries TRBV29-1 and TRBJ1-2; D might be TRBD1 (6 bases). CDR1 SQVTM and CDR2 ANQGSEA come from the germline V gene. The CDR3 loop spans 14 amino acids. Trimming stripped 5 bases from V and 3 bases from J, with 16 bases between. DNA of the CDR3: TGCAGCGTTCATAAGGGGGAAGCGGACTATGGCTACACCTTC. This gives the protein CSVHKGEADYGYTF.

This chain links TRBV19 with TRBJ2-5, with D unclear. CDR3 size: 13 residues. Looked up from germline, CDR1 is LNHDA and CDR2 is SQIVND (reference sequence). With 1 base removed from V and 4 bases from J, the gap between germline ends came to 7 bases. CDR3: CASSIAEGETQYF. The CDR3 DNA sequence: TGTGCCAGTAGTATAGCGGAAGGAGAGACCCAGTACTTC.

The rearrangement joins TRBV5-4 to TRBJ2-5; D not certain. This CDR3 spans 15 amino acids. Germline CDR1 SGHNT, CDR2 YYREEE (reference sequence). The V and J ends lost 0 bases and 7 bases respectively, with 16 bases between them. The CDR3 nucleotides read TGTGCCAGCAGCTTGGATCCGGTCGGGTCGGTGACCCAGTACTTC. Its translation: CASSLDPVGSVTQYF.

The chain carries TRBV4-2 and TRBJ2-7; 12 nucleotides align to TRBD2. The CDR3 consists of 17 residues. In germline, CDR1 is LGHNA, CDR2 YNFKEQ. After removal of 0 bases from V and 5 bases from J, the junction contained 8 bases not matched to a gene. The CDR3 nucleotides read TGTGCCAGCAGCCAAGAGCTAGCGGGAGGGCCGGTGAACGAGCAGTACTTC. This translates into CASSQELAGGPVNEQYF.

In its sample, this clone was seen once. This chain joins TRBV7-9 and TRBJ1-1; no clear D. Germline V gene sequence: CDR1 SEHNR, CDR2 FQNEAQ (reference sequence). The CDR3 runs 14 residues. V lost 4 bases and J lost 1, with 10 bases in between. The CDR3, as DNA: TGTGCCAGCAGCTCGCTGCTTGGGAACACTGAAGCTTTCTTT. Translation gives CASSSLLGNTEAFF.

The chain carries TRBV11-2 and TRBJ2-1; D remains unclear. CDR3 size: 17 residues. Germline CDR1 SGHAT, CDR2 FQNNGV. V lost 2 bases and J 6 bases, leaving 20 bases between the germline ends. CDR3 protein: CASSLYGGALNVNEQFF. The CDR3 nucleotides are TGTGCCAGCAGCTTATATGGCGGAGCATTGAACGTCAATGAGCAGTTCTTC.

V gene TRBV4-2 combines with J gene TRBJ2-1, with unresolved D. The CDR3 contains 14 residues. The V and J ends lost 0 bases and 6 bases respectively, with 9 bases between them. CDR1 is LGHNA and CDR2 is YNFKEQ in the germline V gene. The CDR3 spells CASSQDITINEQFF. In nucleotides, the CDR3 is TGTGCCAGCAGCCAAGATATAACTATCAATGAGCAGTTCTTC.

This clone was detected a few times. The V and J genes are TRBV18 and TRBJ2-2; 8 positions agree with TRBD2. Germline CDR1 KGHSH, CDR2 LQKENI. This CDR3 is built from 16 residues. V lost 3 bases to trimming and J lost 4 bases; unmatched junction nucleotides: 7. The CDR3 region is CASSPAFGRATGELFF. The CDR3 bases are TGTGCCAGCTCACCCGCTTTCGGGAGGGCCACCGGGGAGCTGTTTTTT.

The CDR3 here is CASSLRGRRPSETQYF. CDR3 bases: TGTGCCAGCAGCTTAAGGGGACGGCGGCCCTCCGAGACCCAGTACTTC. The gene calls are TRBV7-9 and TRBJ2-5; perhaps D is TRBD1 or TRBD2 (5 bases each). Germline assignment: CDR1 SEHNR and CDR2 FQNEAQ (reference sequence). Trimming took 2 bases from V and 5 from J, leaving 18 bases between them. The CDR3 has 16 amino acids. Filled out from reference TRBV7-9 and TRBJ2-5, the complete variable domain reads DTGVSQNPRHKITKRGQNVTFRCDPISEHNRLYWYRQTLGQGPEFLTYFQNEAQLEKSRLLSDRFSAERPKGSFSTLEIQRTEQGDSAMYLCASSLRGRRPSETQYFGPGTRLLVL.

The J gene is TRBJ2-7, the V gene TRBV9, with D tentatively TRBD1 (6 bases). Germline CDR1 SGDLS, CDR2 YYNGEE. V was clipped by 0 bases and J by 7 bases, with 14 bases between them. CDR3 size: 14 residues. CDR3 sequence reads: CASSVGDNVKEQYF. Written as DNA, the CDR3 is TGTGCCAGCAGCGTAGGGGACAACGTGAAAGAGCAGTACTTC.

The chain uses TRBV29-1 and TRBJ1-2; D may be TRBD1 (6 bases). V dropped 0 bases and J dropped 8 bases, with 16 bases sitting between them. The CDR3 sequence is 14 residues long. The germline CDR1 and CDR2 sequences are SQVTM and ANQGSEA. The CDR3 nucleotides read TGCAGCGTTGAAGATGTGAGAACAGGGCGCGGCTACACCTTC. Translation: CSVEDVRTGRGYTF.

The gene calls are TRBV6-6 and TRBJ1-2; D is uncertain. V was trimmed by 5 bases and J by 7 bases, leaving 8 bases between them. This CDR3 contains 11 residues. The germline gives CDR1 MNHNY, CDR2 SVGAGI (reference sequence). CDR3 nucleotides: TGTGCCAGCAGTCCCTCAGGTGGCTACACCTTC. This gives the protein CASSPSGGYTF.

The chain carries TRBV2 and TRBJ1-2; 8 bases line up with TRBD1. V trimming: 4 bases; J trimming: 5 bases; junction bases outside the gene matches: 9. This CDR3 is 15 amino acids long. In germline, CDR1 is SNHLY, CDR2 FYNNEI. The CDR3: CASSALTGGEYGYTF. The CDR3 DNA sequence: TGTGCCAGCAGTGCCCTTACAGGGGGAGAGTATGGCTACACCTTC.

This clone was picked up one time. The chain links TRBV6-6 to TRBJ1-3; D is undetermined. CDR3 length equals 15 residues. Trimming stripped 0 bases from V and 1 base from J, with 7 bases between. Germline V gene lookup returns CDR1 MNHNY and CDR2 SVGAGI (reference sequence). CDR3 sequence reads: CASSYSPGSGNTIYF. The CDR3 nucleotides read TGTGCCAGCAGTTACTCCCCCGGTTCTGGAAACACCATATATTTT.

J is TRBJ1-1 and V is TRBV15, with D perhaps TRBD1 (5 bases). CDR3 length: 14 amino acids. V shed 5 bases and J shed 4 bases, with 14 bases lying between them. Germline V CDR1 and CDR2: LNHNV, YYDKDF (reference sequence). The CDR3 region has the DNA TGTGCCACCAGCCTAGGGCAGGGATCCACTGAAGCTTTCTTT. This encodes CATSLGQGSTEAFF.

The chain joins TRBV19 to TRBJ2-3; possible D gene TRBD1, 6 bases. Germline CDR1 LNHDA, CDR2 SQIVND (reference sequence). V lost 1 base and J lost 4, with 12 bases in between. The CDR3 covers 15 residues. As DNA, the CDR3 is TGTGCCAGTAGTATAGTTGTGGCAGGGGCAGATACGCAGTATTTT. As protein: CASSIVVAGADTQYF.

The chain couples TRBV11-2 to TRBJ1-1; possibly TRBD1 for D (6 bases). The CDR3 has 11 amino acids. The germline V gene encodes CDR1 SGHAT and CDR2 FQNNGV. Deletions cut 7 bases from V and 4 bases from J, with 7 bases between. The CDR3 protein is CASKGGTEAFF. CDR3 DNA: TGTGCCAGCAAGGGGGGCACTGAAGCTTTCTTT.

This clone was seen once. The V and J genes are TRBV27 and TRBJ2-7; 11 bases align to TRBD1. From germline, CDR1 is MNHEY and CDR2 SMNVEV (reference sequence). Trimming took 3 bases from V and 6 from J; bases not matched to a gene: 4. The CDR3 sequence is 14 residues long. The chain's CDR3 is CASSFVDRGREQYF. The CDR3 DNA sequence: TGTGCCAGCAGTTTTGTGGACAGGGGGCGCGAGCAGTACTTC.

The J gene is TRBJ2-2, the V gene TRBV5-4; 11 bases align to TRBD2. The CDR3 totals 16 residues. The V segment lost 2 bases and the J segment 7 bases; nucleotides outside the gene matches: 7. The germline CDR1 and CDR2 sequences are SGHNT and YYREEE (reference sequence). Here the CDR3 reads CASSFGSGGAFGELFF. The CDR3 DNA is TGTGCCAGCAGCTTTGGTAGCGGGGGGGCCTTCGGGGAGCTGTTTTTT.